The clone carrying this TCR beta chain occurred a few times. What it binds is unknown. Via MiXCR, TCRdb re-called the 5' RACE reads, giving one row per CDR3 protein. Here the sample spans 60,000 to 85,000 distinct CDR3 sequences, roughly 6.9% being singletons. The CDR3 contains 17 residues. V lost 5 bases and J 1 base, leaving 17 bases between the germline ends. CDR1 SEHNR and CDR2 FQNEAQ come from the germline V gene (reference sequence). This specimen belongs to a study of T cells after yellow fever vaccination. Study-wide findings and caveats: Contamination of FACS-sorted repertoires by abundant clonotypes from the bulk population could occur. Faster peaking, at day 5 versus 15, marked a secondary response that was weaker.

The sequencing used CD8+ T cells sorted from PBMCs, collected 5 days after the first yellow fever vaccination. V gene TRBV7-9 combines with J gene TRBJ2-2; tentatively, D is TRBD1 (5 bases). This receptor was identified in a man between 18 and 35 years old who received the YFV17D yellow fever vaccine. The CDR3 DNA is TGTGCCAGCAGCCAAATTAATCTGGGGCTGAACACCGGGGAGCTGTTTTTT. Its translation: CASSQINLGLNTGELFF.